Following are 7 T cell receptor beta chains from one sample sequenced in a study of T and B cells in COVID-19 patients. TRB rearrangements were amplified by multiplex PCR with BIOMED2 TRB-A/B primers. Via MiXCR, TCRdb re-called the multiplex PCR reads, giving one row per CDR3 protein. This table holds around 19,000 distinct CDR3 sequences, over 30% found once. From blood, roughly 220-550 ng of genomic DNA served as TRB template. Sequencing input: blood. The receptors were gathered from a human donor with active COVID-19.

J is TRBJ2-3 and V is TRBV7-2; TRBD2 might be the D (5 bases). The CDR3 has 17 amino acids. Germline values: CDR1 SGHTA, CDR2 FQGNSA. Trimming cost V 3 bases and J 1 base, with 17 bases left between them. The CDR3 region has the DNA TGTGCCAGCAGCTTGGAGGTCCTGGTCCGTGGCACAGATACGCAGTATTTT. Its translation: CASSLEVLVRGTDTQYF.

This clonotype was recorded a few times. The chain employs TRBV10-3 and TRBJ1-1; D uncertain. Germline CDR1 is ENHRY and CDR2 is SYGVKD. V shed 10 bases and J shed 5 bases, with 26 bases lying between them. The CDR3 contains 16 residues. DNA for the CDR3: TGTGCCACGCAAACGGTCGGAGGAGCCTTGGGGACTGAAGCTTTCTTT. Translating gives CATQTVGGALGTEAFF.

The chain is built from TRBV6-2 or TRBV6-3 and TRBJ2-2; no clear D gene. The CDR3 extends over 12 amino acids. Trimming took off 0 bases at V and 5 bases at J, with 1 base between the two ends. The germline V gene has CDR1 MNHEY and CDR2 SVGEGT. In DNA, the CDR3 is TGTGCCAGCAGTTACTCGACCGGGGAGCTGTTTTTT. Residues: CASSYSTGELFF.

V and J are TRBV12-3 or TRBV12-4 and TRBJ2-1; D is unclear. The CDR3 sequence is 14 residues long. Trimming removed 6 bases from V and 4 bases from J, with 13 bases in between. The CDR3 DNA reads TGTGCCAGCAGCCCTTCGACGGTATACAATGAGCAGTTCTTC. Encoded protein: CASSPSTVYNEQFF.

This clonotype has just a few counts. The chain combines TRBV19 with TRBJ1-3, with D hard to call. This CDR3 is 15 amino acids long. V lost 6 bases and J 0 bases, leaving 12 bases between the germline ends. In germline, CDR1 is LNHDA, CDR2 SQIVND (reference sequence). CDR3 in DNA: TGTGCCAGTAGCTATGGAGGAAACTCTGGAAACACCATATATTTT. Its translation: CASSYGGNSGNTIYF.

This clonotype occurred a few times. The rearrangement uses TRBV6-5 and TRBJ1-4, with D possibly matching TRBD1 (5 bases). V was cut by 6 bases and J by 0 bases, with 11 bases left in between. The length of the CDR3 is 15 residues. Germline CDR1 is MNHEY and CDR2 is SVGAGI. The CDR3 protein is CASRPGFTTNEKLFF. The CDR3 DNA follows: TGTGCCAGCAGGCCAGGGTTTACAACTAATGAAAAACTGTTTTTT.

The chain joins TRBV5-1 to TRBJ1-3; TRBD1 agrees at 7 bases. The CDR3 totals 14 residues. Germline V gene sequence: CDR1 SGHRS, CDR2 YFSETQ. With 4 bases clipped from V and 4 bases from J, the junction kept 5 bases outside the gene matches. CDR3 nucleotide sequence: TGCGCCAGCAGCGATAGGGGGCTGGGAAACACCATATATTTT. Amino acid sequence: CASSDRGLGNTIYF.